The entry below describes one T cell receptor beta chain. The antigen is unknown. The CDR3 length is 15 residues. The germline V gene has CDR1 LNHNV and CDR2 YYDKDF (reference sequence). V shed 3 bases, J shed 7 bases, and the junction held 4 bases outside the gene matches. TCRdb ran MiXCR on the RT-PCR reads and lists one entry per CDR3 protein. The repertoire holds about 780,000 distinct CDR3 sequences, about a fifth seen once, with around 9.9% in the top ten. The data belong to a study of response to subunit inactivated influenza vaccine. Notes on the study in general: Only a handful of new T cells, the authors suggested, are recruited with each seasonal influenza vaccination.

The sample here was PBMCs from blood, taken roughly 5 days after vaccination. The sequence was collected from a man over 45 who received an inactivated influenza vaccine. J is TRBJ1-6 and V is TRBV15, with TRBD1 matching over 9 bases. DNA for the CDR3: TGTGCCACCAGCAGGACCGGGACAGGGAATTCACCCCTCCACTTT. It translates to CATSRTGTGNSPLHF.